Sequencing of this T cell receptor beta chain was carried out in a study of T-cell reconstitution after alpha-beta-depleted transplantation in children listed by TCRdb under 2016. The study in broad terms: T-cell immune reconstitution after TCRalphabeta/CD19-depleted allogeneic hematopoietic cell transplantation in children was quantitatively tracked in the study by means of TCR repertoire profiling.

The library came from PCR. TCRdb shows the sequencer as Illumina HiSeq 2500. Molecular barcoding was employed in the preparation of TCR libraries, with unique molecular identifiers being used to normalize TCRbeta repertoire quantification. The raw public reads went through TCRdb reprocessing: fastp at Q25, MiXCR clone calling, in-frame beta chains kept. For every CDR3 protein sequence, its rows merge into one entry that carries the most common genes and DNA. The sample data list about 610,000 distinct CDR3 sequences, and about 10% of these were observed just once. About 4.2% of the sample is taken by the ten largest. CDR1 SGHDN and CDR2 FVKESK are derived from the germline V gene. V and J are truncated by 2 bases and 10 bases respectively, leaving an intervening sequence of 6 bases. From the cysteine through the phenylalanine, the CDR3 covers 11 amino acids. The kept DNA is CDR3 alone, 33 bases in frame from the first base.

As to this clonotype: Its antigen remains undetermined. No much larger clone exists at a distance of one base, and base qualities are not known.

The TCR comes from a human donor who donated a stem cell graft to a child with acute myeloid leukemia. This material consisted of PBMCs from the stem cell graft donor, taken from the stem cell graft. The chain joins TRBV14 to TRBJ2-1, with the D gene uncertain. The CDR3 protein is CASSQNGEQFF. The DNA reads TGTGCCAGCAGCCAAAACGGGGAGCAGTTCTTC.